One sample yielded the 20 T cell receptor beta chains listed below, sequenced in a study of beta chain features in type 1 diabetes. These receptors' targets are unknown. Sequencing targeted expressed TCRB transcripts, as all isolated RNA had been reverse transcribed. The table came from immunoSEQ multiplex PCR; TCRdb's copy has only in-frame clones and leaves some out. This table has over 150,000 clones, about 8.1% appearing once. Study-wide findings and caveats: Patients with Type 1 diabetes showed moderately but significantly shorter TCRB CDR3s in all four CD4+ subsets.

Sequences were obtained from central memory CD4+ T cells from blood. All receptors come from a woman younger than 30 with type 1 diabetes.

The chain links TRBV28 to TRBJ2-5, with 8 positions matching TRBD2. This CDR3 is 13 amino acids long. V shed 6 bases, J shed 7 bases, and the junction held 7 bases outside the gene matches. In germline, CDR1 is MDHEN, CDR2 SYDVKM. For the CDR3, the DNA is TGTGCCAGCAGGGAGACTAGCGCCCCGACCCAGTACTTC. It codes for CASRETSAPTQYF.

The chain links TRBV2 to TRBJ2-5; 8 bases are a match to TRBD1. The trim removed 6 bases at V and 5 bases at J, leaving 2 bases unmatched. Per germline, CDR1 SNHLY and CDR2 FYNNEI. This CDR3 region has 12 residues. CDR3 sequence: CASRTGAETQYF. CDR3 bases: TGTGCCAGCAGGACAGGGGCGGAGACCCAGTACTTC.

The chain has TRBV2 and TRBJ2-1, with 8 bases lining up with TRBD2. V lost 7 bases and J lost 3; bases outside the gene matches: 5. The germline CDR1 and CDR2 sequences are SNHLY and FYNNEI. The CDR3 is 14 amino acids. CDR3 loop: CASMVGGGYNEQFF. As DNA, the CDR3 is TGTGCCAGCATGGTCGGGGGGGGCTACAATGAGCAGTTCTTC. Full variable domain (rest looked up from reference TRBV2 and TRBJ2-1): EPEVTQTPSHQVTQMGQEVILRCVPISNHLYFYWYRQILGQKVEFLVSFYNNEISEKSEIFDDQFSVERPDGSNFTLKIRSTKLEDSAMYFCASMVGGGYNEQFFGPGTRLTVL.

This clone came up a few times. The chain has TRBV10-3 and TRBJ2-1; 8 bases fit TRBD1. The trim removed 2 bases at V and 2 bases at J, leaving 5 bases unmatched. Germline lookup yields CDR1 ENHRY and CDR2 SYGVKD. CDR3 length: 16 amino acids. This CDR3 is CAISETGQATYNEQFF. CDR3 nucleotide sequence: TGTGCCATCAGTGAGACGGGACAGGCCACCTACAATGAGCAGTTCTTC.

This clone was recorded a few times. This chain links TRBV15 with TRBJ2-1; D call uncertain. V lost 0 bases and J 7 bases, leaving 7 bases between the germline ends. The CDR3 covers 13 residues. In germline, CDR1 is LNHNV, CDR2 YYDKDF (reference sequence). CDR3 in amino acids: CATSRDIGNEQFF. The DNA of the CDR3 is TGTGCCACCAGCAGAGATATCGGTAATGAGCAGTTCTTC.

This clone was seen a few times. The CDR3 region has the DNA TGCGCCAGCAGTCATTCCCTGCAGGGGGACTACGAGCAGTACTTC. Protein: CASSHSLQGDYEQYF. The V gene is TRBV10-2, the J gene TRBJ2-7; 7 nucleotides match TRBD1. Germline CDR1 reads WSHSY; CDR2 reads SAAADI. The CDR3 extends over 15 amino acids. The trim removed 5 bases at V and 3 bases at J, leaving 10 bases unmatched.

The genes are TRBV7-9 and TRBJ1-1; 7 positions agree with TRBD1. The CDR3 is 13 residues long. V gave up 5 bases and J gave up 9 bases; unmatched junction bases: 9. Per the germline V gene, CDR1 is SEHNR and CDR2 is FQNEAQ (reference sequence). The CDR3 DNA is TGTGCCAGCAGCGTCAGAGGGACAGAGAAAGCTTTCTTT. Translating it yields CASSVRGTEKAFF.

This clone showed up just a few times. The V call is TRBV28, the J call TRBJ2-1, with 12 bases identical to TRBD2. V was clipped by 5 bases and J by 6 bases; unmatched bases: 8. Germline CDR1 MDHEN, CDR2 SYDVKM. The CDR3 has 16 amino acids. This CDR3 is CASSPPGLAGSNEQFF. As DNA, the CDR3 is TGTGCCAGCAGTCCGCCGGGACTAGCGGGTAGCAATGAGCAGTTCTTC.

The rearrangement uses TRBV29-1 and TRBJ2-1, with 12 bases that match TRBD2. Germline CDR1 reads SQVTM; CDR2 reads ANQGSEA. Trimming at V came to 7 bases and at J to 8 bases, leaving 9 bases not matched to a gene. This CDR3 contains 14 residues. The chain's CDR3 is CSALTSGGLYEQFF. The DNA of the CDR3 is TGCAGCGCGCTAACTAGCGGGGGGCTCTATGAGCAGTTCTTC.

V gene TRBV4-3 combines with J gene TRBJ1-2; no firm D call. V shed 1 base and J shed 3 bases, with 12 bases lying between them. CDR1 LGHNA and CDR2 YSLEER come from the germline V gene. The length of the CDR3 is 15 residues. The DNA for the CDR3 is TGCGCCAGCAGCCAAGGGGATTGGGGAGACTATGGCTACACCTTC. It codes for CASSQGDWGDYGYTF.

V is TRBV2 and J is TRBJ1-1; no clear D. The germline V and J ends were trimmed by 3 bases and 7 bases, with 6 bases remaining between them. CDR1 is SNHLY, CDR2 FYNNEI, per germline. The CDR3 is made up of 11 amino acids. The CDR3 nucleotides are TGTGCCAGCAGTGAGGAGAGTGAAGCTTTCTTT. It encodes CASSEESEAFF.

CDR3 DNA: TGCGCCAGCAGCAACCCGGGGGGAGCTAACTATGGCTACACCTTC. It translates to CASSNPGGANYGYTF. This rearrangement joins TRBV5-1 to TRBJ1-2, with D possibly being TRBD1 (5 bases). Trimming left V 4 bases short and J 0 bases short, with 13 bases between. In germline, CDR1 is SGHRS, CDR2 YFSETQ. The CDR3 sequence is 15 residues long. Using reference TRBV5-1 and TRBJ1-2 for the parts outside the CDR3, the full variable domain is KAGVTQTPRYLIKTRGQQVTLSCSPISGHRSVSWYQQTPGQGLQFLFEYFSETQRNKGNFPGRFSGRQFSNSRSEMNVSTLELGDSALYLCASSNPGGANYGYTFGSGTRLTVV.

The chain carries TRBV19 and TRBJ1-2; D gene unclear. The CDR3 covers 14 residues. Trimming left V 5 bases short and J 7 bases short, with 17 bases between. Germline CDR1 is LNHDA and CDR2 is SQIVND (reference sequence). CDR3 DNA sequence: TGTGCCAGTAGTTTCGCCGGGTCCAGCTTTGGCTACACCTTC. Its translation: CASSFAGSSFGYTF.

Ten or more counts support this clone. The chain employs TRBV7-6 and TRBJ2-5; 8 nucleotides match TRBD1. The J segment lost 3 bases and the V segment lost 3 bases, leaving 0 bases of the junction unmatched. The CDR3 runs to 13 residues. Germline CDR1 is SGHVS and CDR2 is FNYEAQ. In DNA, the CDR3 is TGTGCCAGCAGCTTGGGACAGGAAGAGACCCAGTACTTC. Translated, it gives CASSLGQEETQYF.

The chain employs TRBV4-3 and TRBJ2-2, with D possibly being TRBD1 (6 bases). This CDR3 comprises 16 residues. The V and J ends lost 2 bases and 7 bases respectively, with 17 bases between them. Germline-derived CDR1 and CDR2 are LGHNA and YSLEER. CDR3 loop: CASSQIAGAQGGELFF. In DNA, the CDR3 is TGCGCCAGCAGCCAAATAGCAGGGGCCCAAGGCGGGGAGCTGTTTTTT.

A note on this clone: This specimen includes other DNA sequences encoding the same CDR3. The CDR3 spells CASSLSGLAGGNEQFF. The CDR3 nucleotides read TGTGCCAGCAGCTTAAGCGGACTAGCGGGAGGGAATGAGCAGTTCTTC. The genes are TRBV7-3 and TRBJ2-1, with 15 positions matching TRBD2. There are 16 residues in the CDR3. With V trimmed by 1 base and J by 7 bases, 2 bases remained unmatched. From germline, CDR1 is SGHTA and CDR2 FQGTGA.

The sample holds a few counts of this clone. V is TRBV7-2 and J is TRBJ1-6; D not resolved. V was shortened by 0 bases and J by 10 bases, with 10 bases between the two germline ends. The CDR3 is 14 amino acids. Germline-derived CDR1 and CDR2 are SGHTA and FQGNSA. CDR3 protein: CASSLASERSPLHF. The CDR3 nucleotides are TGTGCCAGCAGCTTAGCCTCGGAGCGCTCACCCCTCCACTTT.

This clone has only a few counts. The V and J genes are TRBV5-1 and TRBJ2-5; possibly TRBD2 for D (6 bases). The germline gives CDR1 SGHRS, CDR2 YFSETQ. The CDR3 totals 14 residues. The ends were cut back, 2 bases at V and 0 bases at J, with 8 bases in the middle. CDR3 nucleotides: TGCGCCAGCAGCTTCGGGGACTACCAAGAGACCCAGTACTTC. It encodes CASSFGDYQETQYF.

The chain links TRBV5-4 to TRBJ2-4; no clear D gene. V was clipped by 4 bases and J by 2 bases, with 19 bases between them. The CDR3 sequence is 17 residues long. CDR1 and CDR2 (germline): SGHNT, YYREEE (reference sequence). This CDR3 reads CASSQEVSGPTKNIQYF. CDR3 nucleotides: TGTGCCAGCAGCCAAGAAGTCTCAGGCCCGACCAAAAACATTCAGTACTTC.

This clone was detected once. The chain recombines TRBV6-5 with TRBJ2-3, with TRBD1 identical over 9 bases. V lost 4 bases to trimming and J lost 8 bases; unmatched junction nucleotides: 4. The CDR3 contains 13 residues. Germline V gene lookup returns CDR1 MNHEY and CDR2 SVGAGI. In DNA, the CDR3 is TGTGCCAGCAGTTCCCCGGGACAGGGTACGCAGTATTTT. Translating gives CASSSPGQGTQYF.